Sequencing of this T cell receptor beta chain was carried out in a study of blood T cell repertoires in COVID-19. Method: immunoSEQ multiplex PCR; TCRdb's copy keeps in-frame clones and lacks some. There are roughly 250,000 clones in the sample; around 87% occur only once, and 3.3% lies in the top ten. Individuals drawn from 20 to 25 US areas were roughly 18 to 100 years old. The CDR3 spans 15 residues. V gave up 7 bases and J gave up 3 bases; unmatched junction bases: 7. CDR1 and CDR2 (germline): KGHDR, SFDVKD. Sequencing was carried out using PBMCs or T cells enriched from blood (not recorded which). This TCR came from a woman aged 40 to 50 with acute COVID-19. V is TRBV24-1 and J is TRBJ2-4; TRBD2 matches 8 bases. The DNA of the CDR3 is TGTGCCACCAGCGAAGCGGGGGATGGCAAAAACATTCAGTACTTC. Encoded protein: CATSEAGDGKNIQYF.